The 30 T cell receptor beta chains reported below all come from one sample, sequenced in a study of vaccination and CD4 T cells after COVID-19. Described treatment: roughly 10-day PBMC culture with coronavirus spike peptide pools or control peptides (ViraFEST assay). The study sequenced cultured CD4+ T cell DNA using the Oncomine TCR Beta short-read assay. From the PCR reads, TCRdb called clonotypes with MiXCR, one entry per CDR3 protein. The data contain about 19,000 distinct CDR3 sequences, around half of them singletons. Their antigens are not known. The sample here was CD4+ T cells from blood, cultured in vitro, taken before SARS-CoV-2 vaccination. Receptors were obtained from a human donor who had recovered from COVID-19.

J is TRBJ2-6 and V is TRBV15, with 8 nucleotides matching TRBD1. CDR1 LNHNV and CDR2 YYDKDF come from the germline V gene (reference sequence). The CDR3 has 16 amino acids. Losses at the gene ends were 3 bases for V and 0 bases for J; bases not matched to a gene: 1. The CDR3 reads CATSSGQGSGANVLTF. The CDR3 DNA is TGTGCCACCAGCAGTGGACAGGGCTCTGGGGCCAACGTCCTGACTTTC. The variable domain in full, with the rest retrieved from reference TRBV15 and TRBJ2-6, is DAMVIQNPRYQVTQFGKPVTLSCSQTLNHNVMYWYQQKSSQAPKLLFHYYDKDFNNEADTPDNFQSRRPNTSFCFLDIRSPGLGDTAMYLCATSSGQGSGANVLTFGAGSRLTVL.

This clonotype was recorded a few times. This rearrangement joins TRBV27 to TRBJ2-7, with D possibly being TRBD1 (5 bases). The CDR3 contains 13 residues. V dropped 3 bases and J dropped 4 bases, with 10 bases sitting between them. Per the germline V gene, CDR1 is MNHEY and CDR2 is SMNVEV (reference sequence). CDR3 region: CASSLRQRYEQYF. For the CDR3, the DNA is TGTGCCAGCAGTTTGAGACAGCGTTACGAGCAGTACTTC.

As to this clonotype: The junction shows a germline mismatch at one end, possibly a read error. The chain couples TRBV7-7 to TRBJ2-2, with a possible D match to TRBD1 (5 bases). Germline loops: CDR1 SSHAT, CDR2 FNYEAQ (reference sequence). The CDR3 runs 13 residues. This chain's CDR3 is CASSLQDTGELFF. CDR3 sequence (DNA): TGTGCTAGCAGCTTACAGGACACCGGGGAGCTGTTTTTT.

In this sample, this clonotype turned up once. The chain joins TRBV7-2 to TRBJ1-6; D unclear. The CDR3 spans 13 residues. The germline gives CDR1 SGHTA, CDR2 FQGNSA. V lost 4 bases to trimming and J lost 11 bases, with 12 bases between them. The CDR3 DNA reads TGTGCCAGCAGCTCCCTCCATCCAACACCCCTCCACTTT. This gives the protein CASSSLHPTPLHF.

V and J are TRBV6-1 and TRBJ2-1; perhaps TRBD2 as D (6 bases). V shed 6 bases and J shed 5 bases, with 17 bases lying between them. Germline CDR1 MNHNS, CDR2 SASEGT. The CDR3 has 15 amino acids. CDR3 loop: CASRLFAGPNNEQFF. The CDR3 DNA follows: TGTGCCAGCAGGCTCTTTGCGGGACCCAACAATGAGCAGTTCTTC.

This sequence joins TRBV2 and TRBJ2-1; D is unclear. CDR3 length: 13 residues. Trimming cost V 3 bases and J 4 bases, with 7 bases left between them. Germline CDR1 reads SNHLY; CDR2 reads FYNNEI. DNA of the CDR3: TGTGCCAGCAGTGAGGATAGGTACAATGAGCAGTTCTTC. Its protein is CASSEDRYNEQFF. Based on the CDR3 plus reference TRBV2 and TRBJ2-1, the full variable domain is EPEVTQTPSHQVTQMGQEVILRCVPISNHLYFYWYRQILGQKVEFLVSFYNNEISEKSEIFDDQFSVERPDGSNFTLKIRSTKLEDSAMYFCASSEDRYNEQFFGPGTRLTVL.

This chain joins TRBV7-8 and TRBJ1-1; 9 nucleotides match TRBD1. The CDR3 loop spans 15 amino acids. The ends lost 4 bases at V and 0 bases at J; junction bases unmatched: 3. Germline assignment: CDR1 SGHVS and CDR2 FQNEAQ. The CDR3 is CASSYGQGLNTEAFF. CDR3 DNA: TGTGCCAGCAGCTATGGACAGGGGCTGAACACTGAAGCTTTCTTT.

V is TRBV24-1 and J is TRBJ2-3, with no clear D. The V gene lost 1 base and the J gene lost 4 bases, with 8 bases spanning the gap. The CDR3 runs 14 residues. Germline CDR1 and CDR2: KGHDR and SFDVKD. The CDR3 here is CATSDFSRSDTQYF. CDR3 sequence (DNA): TGTGCCACCAGTGATTTCTCTAGGTCAGATACGCAGTATTTT.

J is TRBJ2-7 and V is TRBV18; 7 bases are shared with TRBD1. J lost 2 bases, V lost 1 base, and 5 bases had no gene match. The CDR3 is 15 residues long. Germline V gene sequence: CDR1 KGHSH, CDR2 LQKENI. CDR3 protein: CASSPREGAPYEQYF. CDR3 DNA: TGTGCCAGCTCACCACGCGAGGGGGCCCCCTACGAGCAGTACTTC.

This chain joins TRBV10-3 and TRBJ2-7, with TRBD1 as a possible D gene (5 bases). Germline loops: CDR1 ENHRY, CDR2 SYGVKD. The V gene lost 1 base and the J gene lost 2 bases, with 9 bases spanning the gap. CDR3 length: 14 residues. Here the CDR3 DNA reads TGTGCCATCAGTGAGTTTGGGGCCGCCTACGAGCAGTACTTC. Translating it yields CAISEFGAAYEQYF.

The chain joins TRBV2 to TRBJ2-1; the D is unclear. The CDR3 runs to 12 residues. Trimming shortened V by 2 bases and J by 10 bases, and 9 bases separated the two germline ends. Germline V CDR1 and CDR2: SNHLY, FYNNEI. CDR3 sequence: CASSEIWTEQFF. CDR3 sequence (DNA): TGTGCCAGCAGTGAAATCTGGACCGAGCAGTTCTTC. Using reference TRBV2 and TRBJ2-1 for the parts outside the CDR3, the full variable domain is EPEVTQTPSHQVTQMGQEVILRCVPISNHLYFYWYRQILGQKVEFLVSFYNNEISEKSEIFDDQFSVERPDGSNFTLKIRSTKLEDSAMYFCASSEIWTEQFFGPGTRLTVL.

The table lists this clonotype with a few counts. This chain connects TRBV7-8 to TRBJ1-5; TRBD1 might be the D (5 bases). The germline V gene encodes CDR1 SGHVS and CDR2 FQNEAQ. The CDR3 is made up of 14 amino acids. V was trimmed by 4 bases and J by 3 bases, leaving 10 bases between them. This CDR3 reads CASSSRDVNQPQHF. The CDR3 nucleotides read TGTGCCAGCAGCTCCCGGGACGTCAATCAGCCCCAGCATTTT.

The chain is built from TRBV20-1 and TRBJ1-5; TRBD1 matches at 8 bases. The CDR3 contains 15 residues. Germline CDR1 reads DFQATT; CDR2 reads SNEGSKA (reference sequence). V lost 5 bases to trimming and J lost 7 bases; unmatched junction nucleotides: 13. The CDR3 spells CSALTQGAGGQPQHF. The CDR3, as DNA: TGCAGTGCTTTAACTCAGGGGGCTGGTGGACAGCCCCAGCATTTT.

V gene TRBV10-3 combines with J gene TRBJ2-7; D is undetermined. V lost 4 bases to trimming and J lost 5 bases, with 9 bases between them. From germline, CDR1 is ENHRY and CDR2 SYGVKD. The CDR3 is 12 residues long. CDR3 DNA: TGTGCCATCAGTGTCGGAAGCAACGAGCAGTACTTC. Translating gives CAISVGSNEQYF.

The chain uses TRBV5-4 and TRBJ2-6, with a weak D call TRBD1 (8 bases). Germline lookup yields CDR1 SGHNT and CDR2 YYREEE (reference sequence). Between the trimmed V and J ends, which lost 4 bases and 0 bases, there was a span of 17 bases. CDR3 size: 18 residues. CDR3 loop: CASSRQQGEGSGANVLTF. Written as DNA, the CDR3 is TGTGCCAGCAGCAGGCAACAGGGGGAGGGCTCTGGGGCCAACGTCCTGACTTTC.

J is TRBJ2-1 and V is TRBV6-4; the match to TRBD1 covers 11 bases. With V trimmed by 4 bases and J by 6 bases, 5 bases remained unmatched. Germline CDR1 MRHNA, CDR2 SNTAGT. The CDR3 contains 15 residues. As DNA, the CDR3 is TGTGCCAGCAGTGGGGGACAGGGGGAAGGCAATGAGCAGTTCTTC. It encodes CASSGGQGEGNEQFF.

This clonotype was seen more than once but under ten times. The rearrangement uses TRBV20-1 and TRBJ2-7; D is possibly TRBD1 or TRBD2 (5 bases each). The CDR3 runs 15 residues. The germline CDR1 and CDR2 sequences are DFQATT and SNEGSKA (reference sequence). V lost 2 bases, J lost 5 bases, and 19 bases lay in between. CDR3 in amino acids: CSARRQGIPRDEQYF. The CDR3 DNA reads TGCAGTGCTAGACGGCAGGGAATTCCGCGGGACGAGCAGTACTTC.

The chain joins TRBV19 to TRBJ2-5, with 7 bases identical to TRBD1. Trimming at V came to 10 bases and at J to 2 bases, leaving 10 bases not matched to a gene. This CDR3 region has 14 residues. The germline gives CDR1 LNHDA, CDR2 SQIVND (reference sequence). The CDR3 region has the DNA TGTGCCACGATGGACAGGACGGGTCAAGAGACCCAGTACTTC. Its translation: CATMDRTGQETQYF. Variable domain in full (rest from reference TRBV19 and TRBJ2-5): DGGITQSPKYLFRKEGQNVTLSCEQNLNHDAMYWYRQDPGQGLRLIYYSQIVNDFQKGDIAEGYSVSREKKESFPLTVTSAQKNPTAFYLCATMDRTGQETQYFGPGTRLLVL.

The chain is built from TRBV30 and TRBJ2-1, with 8 bases fitting TRBD2. The V segment lost 2 bases and the J segment 11 bases; nucleotides outside the gene matches: 11. There are 14 residues in the CDR3. The germline gives CDR1 GTSNPN, CDR2 SVGIG (reference sequence). The CDR3 bases are TGTGCCTGGAGTCAGGCGGGAGGCGAACCTAAGCAGTTCTTC. Translated: CAWSQAGGEPKQFF.

V usage is TRBV20-1 and J usage is TRBJ2-5; 10 bases fit TRBD2. The trim removed 6 bases at V and 3 bases at J, leaving 10 bases unmatched. The CDR3 covers 15 residues. CDR1 is DFQATT and CDR2 is SNEGSKA in the germline V gene (reference sequence). Here the CDR3 reads CSAPSHLAGEETQYF. The CDR3 DNA sequence: TGCAGTGCCCCGTCACATCTAGCGGGAGAAGAGACCCAGTACTTC.

This chain uses TRBV28 with TRBJ2-7; D gene ambiguous. The CDR3 length is 12 residues. The germline V gene has CDR1 MDHEN and CDR2 SYDVKM. V gave up 2 bases and J gave up 6 bases, with 8 bases separating them. The CDR3 protein is CASSLGQSEQYF. CDR3 in DNA: TGTGCCAGCAGTTTAGGGCAGAGCGAGCAGTACTTC.

V is TRBV21-1 and J is TRBJ1-5. TRBV21-1 is noted as a pseudogene. The CDR3 length is 16 residues. This CDR3 is CASSKARAEMNQPQHF. Here the CDR3 DNA reads TGTGCCAGCAGCAAAGCGAGGGCAGAGATGAATCAGCCCCAGCATTTT.

The chain carries TRBV20-1 and TRBJ1-5; the D gene is possibly TRBD1 (6 bases). The CDR3 extends over 16 amino acids. V was clipped by 4 bases and J by 0 bases, with 16 bases between them. The germline V gene has CDR1 DFQATT and CDR2 SNEGSKA (reference sequence). CDR3 DNA: TGCAGTGCTACTACCGACAGGAGATATAGCAATCAGCCCCAGCATTTT. Protein sequence: CSATTDRRYSNQPQHF.

The J gene is TRBJ2-5, the V gene TRBV28; D might be TRBD2 (5 bases). V was trimmed by 8 bases and J by 4 bases, leaving 14 bases between them. CDR1 is MDHEN and CDR2 is SYDVKM in the germline V gene. This CDR3 is built from 13 residues. CDR3 in DNA: TGTGCCAGCGCAGAGGGCCGAAGAGAGACCCAGTACTTC. It specifies CASAEGRRETQYF.

The CDR3 is CAISESGDSPLHF. The DNA for the CDR3 is TGTGCCATCAGTGAGTCAGGGGACTCACCCCTCCACTTT. The chain links TRBV10-3 to TRBJ1-6, with a possible D match to TRBD1 (5 bases). Germline lookup yields CDR1 ENHRY and CDR2 SYGVKD. This CDR3 contains 13 residues. The V end was cut by 0 bases, the J end by 10 bases, with 7 bases between.

In this sample, this clonotype turned up once. The chain recombines TRBV20-1 with TRBJ2-5; 8 bases match TRBD2. This CDR3 contains 17 residues. Unmatched junction bases numbered 17, after V lost 6 bases and J lost 2 bases. The germline V gene encodes CDR1 DFQATT and CDR2 SNEGSKA (reference sequence). CDR3 protein: CSAKGDGSSGPQETQYF. CDR3 nucleotides: TGCAGTGCCAAGGGCGATGGTTCTAGCGGGCCTCAAGAGACCCAGTACTTC.

The chain carries TRBV7-3 and TRBJ2-1; 8 nucleotides match TRBD2. The CDR3 runs to 17 residues. In germline, CDR1 is SGHTA, CDR2 FQGTGA. The V and J ends lost 4 bases and 3 bases, in that order; junction bases with no gene match: 11. The CDR3 protein is CASSSGERERFYNEQFF. Written as DNA, the CDR3 is TGTGCCAGCAGCTCGGGGGAGCGGGAGAGGTTCTACAATGAGCAGTTCTTC.

The chain has TRBV20-1 and TRBJ2-1; 14 bases are a match to TRBD2. The V gene end was trimmed by 6 bases and the J gene end by 7 bases; junction bases not matched to a gene: 5. The germline CDR1 and CDR2 sequences are DFQATT and SNEGSKA (reference sequence). The CDR3 consists of 14 residues. The CDR3 spells CSAKGLAGDNEQFF. The CDR3 DNA sequence: TGCAGTGCAAAGGGACTAGCGGGAGATAATGAGCAGTTCTTC.

The chain couples TRBV20-1 to TRBJ2-5; 12 bases are a match to TRBD1. The CDR3 totals 16 residues. Germline values: CDR1 DFQATT, CDR2 SNEGSKA (reference sequence). The junction had 12 bases not matched to a gene; V was cut back by 8 bases and J by 2 bases. The CDR3, as DNA: TGCAGTACCCCTCTGCGGGACAGGGGGCTTCAAGAGACCCAGTACTTC. It encodes CSTPLRDRGLQETQYF.

CDR3 loop: CASSFGGPTGELFF. Here the CDR3 DNA reads TGTGCCAGCAGCTTCGGGGGGCCCACCGGGGAGCTGTTTTTT. The chain is built from TRBV7-3 and TRBJ2-2, with TRBD2 as a possible D gene (7 bases). CDR1 is SGHTA, CDR2 FQGTGA, per germline. The length of the CDR3 is 14 residues. With 3 bases removed from V and 4 bases from J, the gap between germline ends came to 9 bases.